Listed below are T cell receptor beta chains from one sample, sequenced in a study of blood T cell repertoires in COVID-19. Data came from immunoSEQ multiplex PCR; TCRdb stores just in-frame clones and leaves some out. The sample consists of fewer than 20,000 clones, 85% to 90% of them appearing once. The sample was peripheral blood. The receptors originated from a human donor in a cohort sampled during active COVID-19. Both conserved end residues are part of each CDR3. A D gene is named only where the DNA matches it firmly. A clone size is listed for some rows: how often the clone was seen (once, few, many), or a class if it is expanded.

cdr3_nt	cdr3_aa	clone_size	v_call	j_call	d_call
TGTGCCAGCAGGAGTAGCAATCAGCCCCAGCATTTT	CASRSSNQPQHF	medium-sized	TRBV28	TRBJ1-5	-
TGTGCCAGCAGCCCCGCCGGTCGAGGGTCCTCCCTCCACTTT	CASSPAGRGSSLHF	-	TRBV3-1/TRBV3-2	TRBJ1-6	-
TGTGCCAGCAGTTTATCGGGGGGGCTTGGGTCTGTCGATCAGCCCCAGCATTTT	CASSLSGGLGSVDQPQHF	-	TRBV28	TRBJ1-5	-
TGTGCCAGCAGCACCGCTAGCGGCTTTTACGATGAGCAGTTCTTC	CASSTASGFYDEQFF	-	TRBV7-2	TRBJ2-1	TRBD2
TGTGCCAGCCACGGGACAGGGGTGAGCGATTCACCCCTCCACTTT	CASHGTGVSDSPLHF	-	TRBV2	TRBJ1-6	TRBD1
TGTGCCAGCAGGGGCGGGATAATCTACAATGAGCAGTTCTTC	CASRGGIIYNEQFF	-	TRBV28	TRBJ2-1	-
TGTGCCAGCAGTTTAGTAGCGGGAGGGTTCACAGATACGCAGTATTTT	CASSLVAGGFTDTQYF	-	TRBV27	TRBJ2-3	TRBD2
TGTGCCAGCAGTCTCAGCGCTGGGGCCAACGTCCTGACTTTC	CASSLSAGANVLTF	-	TRBV27	TRBJ2-6	-
TGTGCCAGCAGTTACGGGCAGGGTCTGCAGCCCCAGCATTTT	CASSYGQGLQPQHF	-	TRBV6-5	TRBJ1-5	-
TGTGCCAGCTCACCACCTCACAGGGTCGGTGGCTACACCTTC	CASSPPHRVGGYTF	-	TRBV18	TRBJ1-2	-
TGTGCCAGCTCACCACCGGCTTGGGGGCGTAGCGGGAAGGCAGATACGCAGTATTTT	CASSPPAWGRSGKADTQYF	-	TRBV18	TRBJ2-3	TRBD2
TGTGCCAGCAGCTCAATTCTAAGGTCTAGCGGTCGCACAGATACGCAGTATTTT	CASSSILRSSGRTDTQYF	-	TRBV11-2	TRBJ2-3	TRBD2
TGTGCCAGCAGCCAGCGGGACAGTGGCTACGAGCAGTACTTC	CASSQRDSGYEQYF	-	TRBV3-1/TRBV3-2	TRBJ2-7	-
TGTGCCAGCAAGGGGGTGGGAGGGGACAGGCGACCCCGATCTGCTGGCTACACCTTC	CASKGVGGDRRPRSAGYTF	-	TRBV28	TRBJ1-2	TRBD1
TGTGCCAGCGAGGGTGGCATCCTCACAGATACGCAGTATTTT	CASEGGILTDTQYF	-	TRBV6-6	TRBJ2-3	-
TGTGCCAGCTCACCACCGCAGGGGGCCTATGGCTACACCTTC	CASSPPQGAYGYTF	-	TRBV18	TRBJ1-2	TRBD1
TGTGCCAGCAGCACGAAGGACAGGGGACCTTCACCCCTCCACTTT	CASSTKDRGPSPLHF	once	TRBV5-4	TRBJ1-6	TRBD1
TGTGCCAGCAGCTTGAGCGGGAGGGCCTTCGGCGAGCAGTACTTC	CASSLSGRAFGEQYF	-	TRBV7-2	TRBJ2-7	TRBD2
TGTGCCAGCAGTAGGAGGTGGTCCTCTGGAAACACCATATATTTT	CASSRRWSSGNTIYF	-	TRBV28	TRBJ1-3	-
TGTGCCATCAGTGAGCGGGAGGGAGAGACCCAGTACTTC	CAISEREGETQYF	-	TRBV10-3	TRBJ2-5	TRBD2
TGTGCCAGCAGTTTACAGGGGATGGGGACACGGAGATCTGAAGCTTTCTTT	CASSLQGMGTRRSEAFF	-	TRBV27	TRBJ1-1	-
TGTGCCAGCAGTCCCCCTTCGAGCGGGACCACAGATACGCAGTATTTT	CASSPPSSGTTDTQYF	-	TRBV28	TRBJ2-3	TRBD2
TGTGCCAGCAGCCCCCGTTTCGTCGGGAGGGACGAGCAGTTCTTC	CASSPRFVGRDEQFF	once	TRBV7-2	TRBJ2-1	TRBD2
TGTGCCAGCAGACAAGACACTACTAATGAAAAACTGTTTTTT	CASRQDTTNEKLFF	-	TRBV7-9	TRBJ1-4	-
TGTGCCAGTAGGCCAGTAGCGGGAAGGTACGAGCAGTACTTC	CASRPVAGRYEQYF	-	TRBV19	TRBJ2-7	TRBD2
TGTGCCAGCAGCTTATGGACTAGCGGGAGTTACACAGATACGCAGTATTTT	CASSLWTSGSYTDTQYF	-	TRBV7-6	TRBJ2-3	TRBD2
TGTGCCAGCAGTTTCCAGGGGGCTGGTACTGAAGCTTTCTTT	CASSFQGAGTEAFF	-	TRBV27	TRBJ1-1	TRBD1
TGTGCCAGCAGACCCAGGGAAGGGGGAACTGAAGCTTTCTTT	CASRPREGGTEAFF	-	TRBV28	TRBJ1-1	-
TGTGCCACCAGTCCCACAGGGTTTCCTTGGGAGCAGTACTTC	CATSPTGFPWEQYF	-	TRBV24-1	TRBJ2-7	-
TGTGCCAGCGGGTTTGGGGCCCACTATGGCTACACCTTC	CASGFGAHYGYTF	-	TRBV5-4	TRBJ1-2	-
TGCAGCGTTGTCCTCCTACTAGCGGAGGTTTACAATGAGCAGTTCTTC	CSVVLLLAEVYNEQFF	-	TRBV29-1	TRBJ2-1	TRBD2
TGTGCCAGCAGTGAGACTAGCGGGCCTGCGGAGACCCAGTACTTC	CASSETSGPAETQYF	-	TRBV25-1	TRBJ2-5	TRBD2
TGTGCCAGCAGCCCCGGGACAGGGGGCCCATACGAGCAGTACTTC	CASSPGTGGPYEQYF	-	TRBV7-9	TRBJ2-7	TRBD1
TGTGCCATCGGCATGGGACAGATGAACACTGAAGCTTTCTTT	CAIGMGQMNTEAFF	-	TRBV10-3	TRBJ1-1	TRBD1
TGTGCCAGCTCACCAGAGGGGCGGGGGTATGAAGCTTTCTTT	CASSPEGRGYEAFF	-	TRBV18	TRBJ1-1	-